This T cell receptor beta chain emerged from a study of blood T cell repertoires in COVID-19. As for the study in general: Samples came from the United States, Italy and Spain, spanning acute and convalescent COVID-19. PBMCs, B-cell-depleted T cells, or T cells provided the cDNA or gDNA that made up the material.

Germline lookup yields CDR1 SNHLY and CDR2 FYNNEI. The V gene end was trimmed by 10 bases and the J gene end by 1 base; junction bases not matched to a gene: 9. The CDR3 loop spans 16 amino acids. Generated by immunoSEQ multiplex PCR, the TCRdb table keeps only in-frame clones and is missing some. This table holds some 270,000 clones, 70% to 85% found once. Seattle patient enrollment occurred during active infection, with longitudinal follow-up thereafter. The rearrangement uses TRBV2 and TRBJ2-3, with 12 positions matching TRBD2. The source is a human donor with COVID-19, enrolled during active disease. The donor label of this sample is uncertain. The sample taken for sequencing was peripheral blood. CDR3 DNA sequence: TGTGCCACCGTACTAGCGGGAGGCGGTGGCACAGATACGCAGTATTTT. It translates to CATVLAGGGGTDTQYF.